The 15 T cell receptor beta chains listed next were all sequenced from one sample in a study of T cell responses to AZD1222 COVID-19 vaccine. Profiled with immunoSEQ multiplex PCR; TCRdb holds only in-frame clones, not every one. The repertoire consists of around 160,000 clones, with around 93% occurring once and the leading ten covering 1.5% to 2%. Specimen: peripheral blood, collected on day 0 of AZD1222 vaccination. These receptors originate from an adult in good health.

This chain connects TRBV7-9 to TRBJ1-2; D possibly corresponds to TRBD1 (5 bases). Germline CDR1 and CDR2: SEHNR and FQNEAQ (reference sequence). The CDR3 is made up of 12 amino acids. Deletions cut 3 bases from V and 8 bases from J, with 10 bases between. Here the CDR3 reads CASSLFRGGYTF. The DNA for the CDR3 is TGTGCCAGCAGCTTGTTTAGGGGAGGCTACACCTTC.

This chain links TRBV19 with TRBJ2-5; 8 positions agree with TRBD1. Germline loops: CDR1 LNHDA, CDR2 SQIVND (reference sequence). With 5 bases clipped from V and 3 bases from J, the junction kept 5 bases outside the gene matches. This CDR3 comprises 14 residues. The CDR3 DNA sequence: TGTGCCAGTAGTCAGGCGACAGGGGAAGAGACCCAGTACTTC. Amino acid sequence: CASSQATGEETQYF.

The V and J genes are TRBV21-1 and TRBJ2-3; the table's D call of TRBD2 was not tested on the DNA. TRBV21-1 corresponds to a pseudogene. The CDR3 covers 19 residues. The CDR3: CASSIGTSGASRGVDTQYF. CDR3 DNA sequence: TGTGCCAGCAGCATCGGGACTAGCGGGGCCTCGAGGGGCGTGGATACGCAGTATTTT.

This clone came up once. This chain links TRBV7-9 with TRBJ2-7, with D possibly TRBD2 on 5 matching bases. V lost 4 bases to trimming and J lost 5 bases, with 9 bases between them. Per the germline V gene, CDR1 is SEHNR and CDR2 is FQNEAQ (reference sequence). The CDR3 loop spans 12 amino acids. The CDR3 sequence is CASSSDYHEQYF. The CDR3 DNA is TGTGCCAGCAGCTCCGACTACCACGAGCAGTACTTC.

This chain connects TRBV3-1 (or the pseudogene TRBV3-2) to TRBJ2-5, with D unresolved. The CDR3 loop spans 14 amino acids. The germline CDR1 and CDR2 sequences are LGHDT and YNNKEL (reference sequence). Trimming took 2 bases from V and 6 from J, leaving 13 bases between them. The CDR3 sequence: CASSQTSTRKTQYF. In DNA, the CDR3 is TGTGCCAGCAGCCAAACCTCGACCAGAAAGACCCAGTACTTC.

V is TRBV15 and J is TRBJ1-5; unclear D gene. The germline V gene encodes CDR1 LNHNV and CDR2 YYDKDF (reference sequence). The CDR3 contains 13 residues. The V end was cut by 11 bases, the J end by 5 bases, with 16 bases between. This chain's CDR3 is CASAGAGDQPQHF. The CDR3 DNA sequence: TGTGCCTCCGCGGGTGCGGGAGATCAGCCCCAGCATTTT. Filled out from reference TRBV15 and TRBJ1-5, the complete variable domain reads DAMVIQNPRYQVTQFGKPVTLSCSQTLNHNVMYWYQQKSSQAPKLLFHYYDKDFNNEADTPDNFQSRRPNTSFCFLDIRSPGLGDTAMYLCASAGAGDQPQHFGDGTRLSIL.

As for this clone: At one boundary the junction diverges from the germline segment, which might be a read error. V usage is TRBV12-5 and J usage is TRBJ2-2; 8 bases are shared with TRBD1. The germline CDR1 and CDR2 sequences are LGHNT and FRNRAP. CDR3 length equals 14 residues. In nucleotides, the CDR3 is TGTGCTAGTGGATTGGACAGGGTGACCGGGGAGCTGTTTTTT. As protein: CASGLDRVTGELFF.

V is TRBV3-1 (or the pseudogene TRBV3-2) and J is TRBJ1-3; 7 bases are a match to TRBD1. Germline loops: CDR1 LGHDT, CDR2 YNNKEL (reference sequence). After removal of 4 bases from V and 5 bases from J, the junction contained 5 bases not matched to a gene. This CDR3 is built from 14 residues. The CDR3 DNA follows: TGTGCCAGCAGCCGGACAGGCAGTCGAAACACCATATATTTT. Translated, it gives CASSRTGSRNTIYF.

The chain combines TRBV19 with TRBJ2-7; TRBD2 matches at 13 bases. CDR1 and CDR2 (germline): LNHDA, SQIVND (reference sequence). CDR3 size: 15 residues. The V segment lost 6 bases and the J segment 2 bases; nucleotides outside the gene matches: 4. The CDR3 loop reads CASSRLAGGTYEQYF. Written as DNA, the CDR3 is TGTGCCAGTAGCCGACTAGCGGGAGGAACCTACGAGCAGTACTTC.

The chain has TRBV9 and TRBJ1-1, with 7 nucleotides matching TRBD1. V shed 5 bases, J shed 3 bases, and the junction held 1 base outside the gene matches. The CDR3 length is 12 residues. Germline CDR1 and CDR2: SGDLS and YYNGEE. The chain's CDR3 is CASSTGDTEAFF. In nucleotides, the CDR3 is TGTGCCAGCAGTACAGGGGACACTGAAGCTTTCTTT.

This sequence joins TRBV11-3 and TRBJ1-2; 9 nucleotides agree with TRBD1. J gave up 4 bases and V 3 bases, and 0 bases lay outside the gene matches. Germline assignment: CDR1 SGHNT and CDR2 YENEEA. The CDR3 covers 13 residues. CDR3 sequence: CASSLTGGYGYTF. Written as DNA, the CDR3 is TGTGCCAGCAGCTTGACAGGGGGCTATGGCTACACCTTC. Using reference TRBV11-3 and TRBJ1-2 for the parts outside the CDR3, the full variable domain is EAGVVQSPRYKIIEKKQPVAFWCNPISGHNTLYWYLQNLGQGPELLIRYENEEAVDDSQLPKDRFSAERLKGVDSTLKIQPAELGDSAVYLCASSLTGGYGYTFGSGTRLTVV.

This chain uses TRBV25-1 with TRBJ1-5; D might be TRBD1 (5 bases). CDR1 is MGHDK, CDR2 SYGVNS, per germline. V lost 2 bases and J 11 bases, leaving 7 bases between the germline ends. This CDR3 contains 11 residues. CDR3: CASSEGGTQHF. The DNA for the CDR3 is TGTGCCAGCAGTGAAGGGGGGACCCAGCATTTT.

This clone is a singleton in its sample. The CDR3 DNA follows: TGTGCCAGCAGCCAGTGGGGGGGCCCCTCCTACGAGCAGTACTTC. Encoded protein: CASSQWGGPSYEQYF. The chain joins TRBV3-1 (or the pseudogene TRBV3-2) to TRBJ2-7; D might be TRBD2 (7 bases). Germline CDR1 and CDR2: LGHDT and YNNKEL (reference sequence). The V gene lost 3 bases and the J gene lost 0 bases, with 12 bases spanning the gap. CDR3 length: 15 amino acids.

V and J are TRBV9 and TRBJ1-1; D is perhaps TRBD1 (5 bases). Germline V gene sequence: CDR1 SGDLS, CDR2 YYNGEE. The CDR3 is made up of 15 amino acids. Trimming took off 0 bases at V and 1 base at J, with 10 bases between the two ends. The chain's CDR3 is CASSVGGATNTEAFF. CDR3 in DNA: TGTGCCAGCAGCGTAGGAGGGGCGACGAACACTGAAGCTTTCTTT.

This chain links TRBV7-2 with TRBJ2-7; weak D call: TRBD2 (5 bases). This CDR3 comprises 14 residues. V dropped 5 bases and J dropped 3 bases, with 14 bases sitting between them. From germline, CDR1 is SGHTA and CDR2 FQGNSA. Here the CDR3 DNA reads TGTGCCAGCAGCCCATCAGAGGGTCGCTACGAGCAGTACTTC. It is translated as CASSPSEGRYEQYF. Together with reference TRBV7-2 and TRBJ2-7, the CDR3 gives the full variable domain: GAGVSQSPSNKVTEKGKDVELRCDPISGHTALYWYRQSLGQGLEFLIYFQGNSAPDKSGLPSDRFSAERTGGSVSTLTIQRTQQEDSAVYLCASSPSEGRYEQYFGPGTRLTVT.